The 10 T cell receptor beta chains below come from one sample, sequenced in a study of CD8+ T cells in alopecia areata (dated by TCRdb to 2016 to 2019). Library generation was performed with the immunoSEQ multiplex PCR assay. To provide template for TCR sequencing, every sample had RNA extracted and reverse transcribed into cDNA. The clones in this table, taken by TCRdb from immuneACCESS, are in-frame only. Not every clone is retained; where verified, under half of the shortfall comes from an unresolved V gene, and the cause of the rest is unknown. A total of 200,000 or so clones appear in this sample, around 43% of them only once. In total, the top ten clones hold 2% to 3% of the sample. In light of the paper, this sample's treatment or condition label describes: oral pan-JAK inhibitor, 5-10 mg twice daily. Sequenced here: CD4+ T cells sorted from blood, sampled at approximately week 36, from a patient treated with tofacitinib. All receptors come from a human donor with alopecia areata.

CDR3 sequence (DNA): TGCGCCAGCAGCCAGACTAGCGGAAGTCGGAATGAGCAGTTCTTC. Its translation is CASSQTSGSRNEQFF. V is TRBV4-3 and J is TRBJ2-1; 9 positions match TRBD2. The CDR3 totals 15 residues. Unmatched junction bases numbered 7, after V lost 3 bases and J lost 7 bases. The germline gives CDR1 LGHNA, CDR2 YSLEER.

This clone was found a few times. The CDR3 protein is CAWSAGTDNSPLHF. Here the CDR3 DNA reads TGTGCCTGGAGCGCCGGGACAGATAATTCACCCCTCCACTTT. V gene TRBV30 combines with J gene TRBJ1-6; 7 nucleotides agree with TRBD1. Per germline, CDR1 GTSNPN and CDR2 SVGIG (reference sequence). The V segment lost 3 bases and the J segment 5 bases; nucleotides outside the gene matches: 4. The CDR3 length is 14 residues.

The chain has TRBV6-1 and TRBJ2-5, with 8 bases fitting TRBD1. Germline lookup yields CDR1 MNHNS and CDR2 SASEGT. The CDR3 runs to 14 residues. Trimming removed 3 bases from V and 5 bases from J; junction bases left unmatched: 5. CDR3 DNA: TGTGCCAGCAGTGATCCAGGGGGCAGGGAGACCCAGTACTTC. Its protein product is CASSDPGGRETQYF.

The DNA for the CDR3 is TGTGCCAGCAGTGAACAACAGGGTTATTTGGAAAAACTGTTTTTT. Translated: CASSEQQGYLEKLFF. The V call is TRBV25-1, the J call TRBJ1-4; tentatively, D is TRBD1 (6 bases). V shed 2 bases and J shed 8 bases, with 15 bases lying between them. Germline values: CDR1 MGHDK, CDR2 SYGVNS. This CDR3 has 15 residues.

The chain combines TRBV5-1 with TRBJ2-7; D might be TRBD2 (6 bases). Looked up from germline, CDR1 is SGHRS and CDR2 is YFSETQ. Trimming shortened V by 7 bases and J by 3 bases, and 14 bases separated the two germline ends. The CDR3 has 13 amino acids. The CDR3 sequence is CASGNGTGYEQYF. The CDR3 DNA follows: TGCGCCAGCGGGAACGGGACTGGCTACGAGCAGTACTTC.

This clone was detected a few times. At one end the junction does not follow the germline gene, possibly because of a read error. The V gene is TRBV2, the J gene TRBJ2-7; TRBD2 matches 8 bases. The CDR3 sequence is 14 residues long. Germline CDR1 SNHLY, CDR2 FYNNEI. DNA of the CDR3: TGTGCCAGCAGAGAAGCGGGAGTCCCGTGGGAGCAGTACTTC. Translating it yields CASREAGVPWEQYF.

The chain uses TRBV9 and TRBJ2-5; D is possibly TRBD1 (5 bases). Trimming pared 3 bases from V and 4 bases from J, leaving 10 bases between. Germline V lookup: CDR1 SGDLS, CDR2 YYNGEE. The CDR3 length is 13 residues. This CDR3 reads CASSAVQGETQYF. Here the CDR3 DNA reads TGTGCCAGCAGCGCGGTCCAGGGAGAGACCCAGTACTTC.

This clone was observed a single time. The chain has TRBV2 and TRBJ2-7; weak D call: TRBD2 (5 bases). CDR1 SNHLY and CDR2 FYNNEI come from the germline V gene. Deletions cut 5 bases from V and 2 bases from J, with 13 bases between. The CDR3 runs 14 residues. The CDR3 DNA sequence: TGTGCCAGCAGTAAAAACGGGGATACCTACGAGCAGTACTTC. Translating it yields CASSKNGDTYEQYF.

This clone was seen only a few times. V and J are TRBV28 and TRBJ2-3; the D gene is possibly TRBD2 (6 bases). Germline V gene lookup returns CDR1 MDHEN and CDR2 SYDVKM. V dropped 5 bases and J dropped 1 base, with 7 bases sitting between them. The CDR3 is 13 amino acids. The CDR3 region is CASSTGGTDTQYF. The CDR3 bases are TGTGCCAGCAGTACGGGAGGCACAGATACGCAGTATTTT.

The rearrangement links TRBV27 to TRBJ2-4; no clear D gene. Trimming took 10 bases from V and 7 from J, leaving 8 bases between them. The CDR3 extends over 10 amino acids. CDR1 MNHEY and CDR2 SMNVEV come from the germline V gene (reference sequence). As DNA, the CDR3 is TGTGCCACCCCGAGCAACATTCAGTACTTC. This sequence encodes CATPSNIQYF.